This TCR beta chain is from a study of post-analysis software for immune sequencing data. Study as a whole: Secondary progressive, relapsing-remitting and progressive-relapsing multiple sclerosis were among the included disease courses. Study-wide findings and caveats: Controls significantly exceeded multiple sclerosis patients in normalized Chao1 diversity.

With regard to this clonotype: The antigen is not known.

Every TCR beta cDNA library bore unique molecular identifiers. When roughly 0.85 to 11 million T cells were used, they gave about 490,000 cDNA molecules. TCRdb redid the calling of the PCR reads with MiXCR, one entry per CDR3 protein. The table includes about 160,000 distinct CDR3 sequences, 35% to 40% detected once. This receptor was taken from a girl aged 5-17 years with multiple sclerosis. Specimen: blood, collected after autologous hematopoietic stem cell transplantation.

CDR3 loop: CASSPPGYYSYEQYF. The CDR3 nucleotides read TGTGCCAGCAGTCCACCGGGCTACTACTCCTACGAGCAGTACTTC. The rearrangement links TRBV27 to TRBJ2-7; D not resolved. The ends were cut back, 5 bases at V and 0 bases at J, with 14 bases in the middle. The length of the CDR3 is 15 residues. Germline assignment: CDR1 MNHEY and CDR2 SMNVEV (reference sequence).